The rows below give T cell receptor beta chains drawn from one sample of a study of Graves' ophthalmopathy and Graves' hyperthyroidism. TCRdb reprocessed the multiplex PCR reads via MiXCR and lists one record per CDR3 protein. Found here are approximately 1.2 million distinct CDR3 sequences, 36% of them singletons; the top ten hold approximately 10%. The sample comprised peripheral blood or thyroid tissue (not recorded which). Every receptor here comes from an adult man with Graves' hyperthyroidism. The CDR3 runs from the conserved cysteine through the conserved F or W. The D gene is left open where the match is weak. For some rows the clone size is stated as once, few or many, or as a class when expanded; others skip it.

cdr3_nt | cdr3_aa | j_call | clone_size | d_call | v_call
TGTGCCAGCAGCCCCAAAGGGGCGGCGGGGGGGGTAGAGACCCAGTACTTC | CASSPKGAAGGVETQYF | TRBJ2-5 | many | TRBD2 | TRBV7-2
TGCAGCTCCAGGGGGGGCGAGCAGTACTTC | CSSRGGEQYF | TRBJ2-7 | - | - | TRBV29-1
TGTGCCAGCAGTGAAAGGAGCGGGGGAATCGAGCAGTACTTC | CASSERSGGIEQYF | TRBJ2-7 | many | TRBD2 | TRBV2
TGTGCCACCAGCAGAGGAGACAGGGCGCAAGAGACCCAGTACTTC | CATSRGDRAQETQYF | TRBJ2-5 | - | TRBD1 | TRBV15
TGTGCCAGCAGCCAAGATTCTCCAGGATACTACGAGCAGTACTTC | CASSQDSPGYYEQYF | TRBJ2-7 | few | - | TRBV3-1
TGTGCCAGCAGCCCCTACGATGCGGGGGGCGGCACTGAAGCTTTCTTT | CASSPYDAGGGTEAFF | TRBJ1-1 | many | - | TRBV7-8
TGCAGTGCTAAGGGTTACACAACCTCCTACGAGCAGTACTTC | CSAKGYTTSYEQYF | TRBJ2-7 | - | - | TRBV20-1
TGCAGCGTTTCGGGCGGCGGAACCGGGGAGCTGTTTTTT | CSVSGGGTGELFF | TRBJ2-2 | many | - | TRBV29-1
TGTGCCATCAGTGAGTCGGGTGAGGGCTACGGCTACACCATATATTTT | CAISESGEGYGYTIYF | TRBJ1-3 | - | - | TRBV10-3
TGTGCCAGCAGCTGGATGGGGGGTTCACCCCTCCACTTT | CASSWMGGSPLHF | TRBJ1-6 | - | - | TRBV11-2
TGTGCCATCAGTGGGACAGGGGGCAGCTCTGACTATGGCTACACCTTC | CAISGTGGSSDYGYTF | TRBJ1-2 | many | TRBD1 | TRBV10-3
TGTGCCAGCAGCCCCCTGGACAGGGAGAGCACCGGGGAGCTGTTTTTT | CASSPLDRESTGELFF | TRBJ2-2 | - | TRBD1 | TRBV7-3
TGTGCCAGCGTAACCGGGACAGGGCCCTTTGGCTACACCTTC | CASVTGTGPFGYTF | TRBJ1-2 | - | TRBD1 | TRBV12-3/TRBV12-4
TGTGCCAGCAGCTACCAGGACAGGAACACTGAAGCTTTCTTT | CASSYQDRNTEAFF | TRBJ1-1 | many | - | TRBV5-5
TGTGCCAGCAGTTATGCAGGGAACGAGCAGTACTTC | CASSYAGNEQYF | TRBJ2-7 | - | - | TRBV28
TGTGCCATCAGACCCCGGGCCCAAGAGACCCAGTACTTC | CAIRPRAQETQYF | TRBJ2-5 | few | - | TRBV10-3
TGTGCCAGCGGGACAGGGCTCTCGGCCCAGCATTTT | CASGTGLSAQHF | TRBJ1-5 | many | TRBD1 | TRBV6-2/TRBV6-3
TGTGCCATCAGTCAGACAGGAATTAATTCACCCCTCCACTTT | CAISQTGINSPLHF | TRBJ1-6 | many | - | TRBV10-3
TGTGCCAGCGGTAGGGGTAACTCCTACGAGCAGTACTTC | CASGRGNSYEQYF | TRBJ2-7 | many | - | TRBV7-3
TGCAGTGCTATACCCCGGGACAGTGGAAACACCATATATTTT | CSAIPRDSGNTIYF | TRBJ1-3 | many | TRBD1 | TRBV20-1
TGTGCCAGCAGCCAAGAGGCGGGACCCTACGAGCAGTACTTC | CASSQEAGPYEQYF | TRBJ2-7 | - | - | TRBV7-8
TGTGCCAGCAGCTTCCGGACCTGGCAGTACTTC | CASSFRTWQYF | TRBJ2-5 | - | - | TRBV7-6
TGTGCCAGTAGTGGGTGGCTCGAAAAACTGTTTTTT | CASSGWLEKLFF | TRBJ1-4 | - | - | TRBV19
TGTGCCAGCAGTTACAACGTACGGTCTGGAAACACCTTC | CASSYNVRSGNTF | TRBJ1-2 | - | - | TRBV10-2
TGTGCCACCAGTCATCTGGGACAGGGACGCTACGAGCAGTACTTC | CATSHLGQGRYEQYF | TRBJ2-7 | many | TRBD1 | TRBV24-1
TGTGCCAGCAGCGTAGAGTGGGCATTGGACGCCGGGGAGCTGTTTTTT | CASSVEWALDAGELFF | TRBJ2-2 | few | - | TRBV9
TGTGCCAGCAAGGGACAATCTACTTCACCCCTCCACTTT | CASKGQSTSPLHF | TRBJ1-6 | few | - | TRBV27
TGTGCCAGCAGCCCTAGGGGCGGGCGTAATGAAAAACTGTTTTTT | CASSPRGGRNEKLFF | TRBJ1-4 | - | - | TRBV7-2
TGCGCCAGCAGTCTAGCGGCAACCATGAACACCGGGGAGCTGTTTTTT | CASSLAATMNTGELFF | TRBJ2-2 | - | TRBD2 | TRBV5-1
TGCAGCGTCCCAGGGGATGGCTACACCTTC | CSVPGDGYTF | TRBJ1-2 | few | - | TRBV29-1
TGCAGTGCTAGAGTGGCGACAGACGAGCAGTACTTC | CSARVATDEQYF | TRBJ2-7 | many | - | TRBV20-1
TGTGCCAGCAGCGCAGGGGGGGGGAAGTCTAACTATGGCTACACCTTC | CASSAGGGKSNYGYTF | TRBJ1-2 | - | TRBD1 | TRBV9
TGTGCCAGCAGCGTTGCCGGGGGTGAAAATGAAAAACTGTTTTTT | CASSVAGGENEKLFF | TRBJ1-4 | - | - | TRBV9
TGTGCCAGCAGTTACACGGGACAGGCGCCTTATAGCAATCAGCCCCAGCATTTT | CASSYTGQAPYSNQPQHF | TRBJ1-5 | few | TRBD1 | TRBV6-2/TRBV6-3
TGTGCCACCGCTCGACAGTACCAAGAGACCCAGTACTTC | CATARQYQETQYF | TRBJ2-5 | few | - | TRBV7-8
TGTGCCAGCAGCCTCCTTGGAGGCAAGAACACCGGGGAGCTGTTTTTT | CASSLLGGKNTGELFF | TRBJ2-2 | - | - | TRBV14
TGCAGTGCTGCCTTGATGGACAGGGTGGGCCACGAGCAGTACTTC | CSAALMDRVGHEQYF | TRBJ2-7 | many | TRBD1 | TRBV20-1
TGTGCCAGCAACCGAGAGGGAGAGACCCAGTACTTC | CASNREGETQYF | TRBJ2-5 | - | - | TRBV12-3/TRBV12-4
TGCAGCGGATGGGCAGGGGGTTCCTACGAGCAGTACTTC | CSGWAGGSYEQYF | TRBJ2-7 | many | TRBD1 | TRBV29-1
TGCGCCAGCAGCCGAGGGTCGGGGAGCGGGGGTTCCTACGAGCAGTACTTC | CASSRGSGSGGSYEQYF | TRBJ2-7 | few | TRBD2 | TRBV7-2
TGTGCCAGCAGCTTAAACCTAGTAAGGAACACTGAAGCTTTCTTT | CASSLNLVRNTEAFF | TRBJ1-1 | - | - | TRBV7-2
TGTGCCATCAGTGAGACCAACAGGGGAAGTAGGTCCTACGAGCAGTACTTC | CAISETNRGSRSYEQYF | TRBJ2-7 | - | TRBD1 | TRBV10-3
TGTGCCAGCAGCGGGACGGTTGGTACTCAGCCCCAGCATTTT | CASSGTVGTQPQHF | TRBJ1-5 | many | - | TRBV12-3/TRBV12-4
TGTGTCAGCATCGGACAGGGGAACACTGAAGCTTTCTTT | CVSIGQGNTEAFF | TRBJ1-1 | - | TRBD1 | TRBV6-5
TGTGCCAGCAGCGTAGGACGGGGGGGTAGGACCGGGGAGCTGTTTTTT | CASSVGRGGRTGELFF | TRBJ2-2 | - | TRBD2 | TRBV9
TGTGCCATCAGACCAGGGCTGGGCACCTACCGCGGCTACACCTTC | CAIRPGLGTYRGYTF | TRBJ1-2 | - | - | TRBV10-3
TGTGCCAGCAGCCCCACAGGGACGCCGGGCTACACCTTC | CASSPTGTPGYTF | TRBJ1-2 | - | - | TRBV7-6
TGTGCCAGCAGCTTAGTGGGTCAATTGGAGACCCAGTACTTC | CASSLVGQLETQYF | TRBJ2-5 | many | - | TRBV7-2
TGCGCCAGCAGTGCCGGACTACCAGGGTACGAGCAGTACTTC | CASSAGLPGYEQYF | TRBJ2-7 | - | - | TRBV10-2
TGTGCCAGCAGCCAAGGTCTAGGATACTCCTACGAGCAGTACTTC | CASSQGLGYSYEQYF | TRBJ2-7 | - | - | TRBV11-2